The 15 T cell receptor beta chains below come from one sample, sequenced in a study of blood T cell repertoires in COVID-19. Here immunoSEQ multiplex PCR was the method, and the copy in TCRdb shows in-frame clones only, minus some. The sample yields 130,000 to 150,000 clones, roughly nine tenths seen once. Sequenced input: peripheral blood. Receptors originate from a woman aged 60-75 years with active COVID-19.

The rearrangement uses TRBV29-1 and TRBJ2-3; 11 bases line up with TRBD2. Per the germline V gene, CDR1 is SQVTM and CDR2 is ANQGSEA. This CDR3 has 16 amino acids. V gave up 7 bases and J gave up 0 bases; unmatched junction bases: 9. DNA for the CDR3: TGCAGCGCCAGGACTAGCGGGTCCTTAAGCACAGATACGCAGTATTTT. Protein: CSARTSGSLSTDTQYF.

This clone was seen once. The V and J genes are TRBV28 and TRBJ2-1; TRBD2 matches 13 bases. The germline gives CDR1 MDHEN, CDR2 SYDVKM. V was clipped by 2 bases and J by 0 bases; unmatched bases: 7. The CDR3 loop spans 19 amino acids. DNA of the CDR3: TGTGCCAGCAGTTTAACGGGACTAGCGGGGTTGAGCTCCTACAATGAGCAGTTCTTC. It encodes CASSLTGLAGLSSYNEQFF.

This rearrangement joins TRBV6-6 to TRBJ2-3; D is ambiguous. Deletions cut 0 bases from V and 3 bases from J, with 10 bases between. This CDR3 spans 15 amino acids. CDR1 MNHNY and CDR2 SVGAGI come from the germline V gene (reference sequence). The CDR3 region has the DNA TGTGCCAGCAGTTACTCGATCGTAGATACAGATACGCAGTATTTT. Amino acid sequence: CASSYSIVDTDTQYF.

The V call is TRBV19, the J call TRBJ1-1; D remains ambiguous. Trimming cost V 4 bases and J 4 bases, with 10 bases left between them. Germline V gives CDR1 LNHDA, CDR2 SQIVND (reference sequence). The CDR3 contains 13 residues. The CDR3 loop reads CASSRSGRTEAFF. CDR3 in DNA: TGTGCCAGTAGTAGGTCAGGCCGCACTGAAGCTTTCTTT.

V is TRBV3-1 (or the pseudogene TRBV3-2) and J is TRBJ2-1; 7 nucleotides align to TRBD2. This CDR3 region has 15 residues. J was trimmed by 2 bases and V by 4 bases; bases with no gene match: 5. The germline CDR1 and CDR2 sequences are LGHDT and YNNKEL (reference sequence). The CDR3 DNA reads TGTGCCAGCAGCCCCTCCAGCGGGGCCTACAATGAGCAGTTCTTC. This sequence encodes CASSPSSGAYNEQFF.

Only one count was recorded for this clone. The CDR3 DNA reads as TGTGCCAGCAGCTTCGGGGGAGCCTCCGGAAACACCATATATTTT. It translates to CASSFGGASGNTIYF. This chain connects TRBV7-9 to TRBJ1-3; D is perhaps TRBD1 (5 bases). Germline lookup yields CDR1 SEHNR and CDR2 FQNEAQ (reference sequence). Trimming stripped 3 bases from V and 4 bases from J, with 13 bases between. This CDR3 contains 15 residues.

The CDR3: CASSLAQTASGTTDTQYF. The CDR3 DNA reads TGTGCCAGCAGCTTAGCGCAGACGGCTAGCGGGACCACAGATACGCAGTATTTT. The chain couples TRBV7-8 to TRBJ2-3; 9 bases agree with TRBD2. The junction had 9 bases not matched to a gene; V was cut back by 0 bases and J by 2 bases. CDR1 and CDR2 from the germline V gene are SGHVS and FQNEAQ. The CDR3 spans 18 residues.

V usage is TRBV7-3 and J usage is TRBJ2-3; D ambiguous. The V gene lost 3 bases and the J gene lost 2 bases, with 12 bases spanning the gap. Germline loops: CDR1 SGHTA, CDR2 FQGTGA. This CDR3 spans 15 amino acids. In DNA, the CDR3 is TGTGCCAGCAGCTTCCTCGGTTCCTCCACAGATACGCAGTATTTT. Residues: CASSFLGSSTDTQYF.

V and J are TRBV7-8 and TRBJ2-7, with 7 bases matching TRBD1. The ends lost 1 base at V and 2 bases at J; junction bases unmatched: 2. CDR3 length: 14 amino acids. The germline gives CDR1 SGHVS, CDR2 FQNEAQ. CDR3 in amino acids: CASSLEGQTYEQYF. The CDR3 nucleotides are TGTGCCAGCAGCTTAGAGGGACAGACCTACGAGCAGTACTTC.

The chain recombines TRBV11-3 with TRBJ2-3; 13 bases are shared with TRBD2. CDR3 size: 14 residues. Trimming at V came to 5 bases and at J to 10 bases, leaving 6 bases not matched to a gene. Germline CDR1 reads SGHNT; CDR2 reads YENEEA. This CDR3 is CASSLGLAGHPQYF. The CDR3 DNA follows: TGTGCCAGCAGCCTGGGACTAGCGGGACATCCGCAGTATTTT.

The rearrangement links TRBV29-1 to TRBJ1-1; possible D gene TRBD1, 5 bases. Germline V gene lookup returns CDR1 SQVTM and CDR2 ANQGSEA. The CDR3 contains 13 residues. Trimming removed 8 bases at V and 0 bases at J, with 13 bases between. CDR3 DNA: TGCAGCTCCCTCAGGGTTATGAACACTGAAGCTTTCTTT. Protein sequence: CSSLRVMNTEAFF.

V gene TRBV29-1 combines with J gene TRBJ1-3; D call uncertain. The CDR3 length is 15 residues. The V end was cut by 0 bases, the J end by 0 bases, with 9 bases between. The germline V gene encodes CDR1 SQVTM and CDR2 ANQGSEA. CDR3 amino acids: CSVEEGRASGNTIYF. CDR3 sequence (DNA): TGCAGCGTTGAAGAGGGCCGAGCCTCTGGAAACACCATATATTTT. The whole variable domain, remainder taken from reference TRBV29-1 and TRBJ1-3, is SAVISQKPSRDICQRGTSLTIQCQVDSQVTMMFWYRQQPGQSLTLIATANQGSEATYESGFVIDKFPISRPNLTFSTLTVSNMSPEDSSIYLCSVEEGRASGNTIYFGEGSWLTVV.

The V and J genes are TRBV28 and TRBJ1-2; 9 nucleotides line up with TRBD1. The CDR3 totals 15 residues. Looked up from germline, CDR1 is MDHEN and CDR2 is SYDVKM. With V trimmed by 7 bases and J by 2 bases, 8 bases remained unmatched. The CDR3 DNA reads TGTGCCAGCACCCGGGGACAGGGACTGAACTATGGCTACACCTTC. Its translation is CASTRGQGLNYGYTF.

This clone was counted a few times. The chain employs TRBV4-2 and TRBJ2-7; D might be TRBD2 (5 bases). Trimming removed 3 bases at V and 4 bases at J, with 13 bases between. The length of the CDR3 is 14 residues. Germline lookup yields CDR1 LGHNA and CDR2 YNFKEQ. CDR3 in DNA: TGTGCCAGCAGCCATGGGCGGGCAGAGTACGAGCAGTACTTC. As protein: CASSHGRAEYEQYF.

The V call is TRBV4-3, the J call TRBJ2-3; 12 bases match TRBD1. This CDR3 is built from 18 residues. V gave up 0 bases and J gave up 4 bases; unmatched junction bases: 8. Per the germline V gene, CDR1 is LGHNA and CDR2 is YSLEER. CDR3 sequence: CASSQDLAGQGAADTQYF. The CDR3, as DNA: TGCGCCAGCAGCCAAGATCTGGCGGGACAGGGGGCGGCAGATACGCAGTATTTT.